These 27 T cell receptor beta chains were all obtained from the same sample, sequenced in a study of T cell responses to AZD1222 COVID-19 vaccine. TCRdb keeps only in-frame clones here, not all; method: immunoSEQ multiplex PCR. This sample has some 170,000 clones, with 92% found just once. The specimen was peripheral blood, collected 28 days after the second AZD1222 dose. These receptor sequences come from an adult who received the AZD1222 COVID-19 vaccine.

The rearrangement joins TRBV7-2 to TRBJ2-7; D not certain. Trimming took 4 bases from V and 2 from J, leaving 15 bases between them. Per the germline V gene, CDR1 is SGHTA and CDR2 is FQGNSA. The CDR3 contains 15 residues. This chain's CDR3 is CASSSSRAAAYEQYF. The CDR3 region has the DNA TGTGCCAGCAGCTCCAGCCGGGCCGCCGCCTACGAGCAGTACTTC. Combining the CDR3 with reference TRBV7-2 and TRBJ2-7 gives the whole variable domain GAGVSQSPSNKVTEKGKDVELRCDPISGHTALYWYRQSLGQGLEFLIYFQGNSAPDKSGLPSDRFSAERTGGSVSTLTIQRTQQEDSAVYLCASSSSRAAAYEQYFGPGTRLTVT.

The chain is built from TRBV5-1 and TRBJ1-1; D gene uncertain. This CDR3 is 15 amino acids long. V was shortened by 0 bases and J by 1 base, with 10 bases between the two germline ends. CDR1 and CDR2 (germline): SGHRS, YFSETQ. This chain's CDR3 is CASSLGHKSNTEAFF. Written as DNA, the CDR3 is TGCGCCAGCAGCTTGGGACATAAATCGAACACTGAAGCTTTCTTT.

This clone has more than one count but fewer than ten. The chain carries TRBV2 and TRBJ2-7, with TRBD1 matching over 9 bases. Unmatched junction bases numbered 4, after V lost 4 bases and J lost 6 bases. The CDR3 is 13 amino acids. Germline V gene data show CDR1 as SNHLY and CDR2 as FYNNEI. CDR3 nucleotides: TGTGCCAGCAGTGGACAGGGGGGCGTCGAGCAGTACTTC. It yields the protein CASSGQGGVEQYF. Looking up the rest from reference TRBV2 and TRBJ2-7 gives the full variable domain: EPEVTQTPSHQVTQMGQEVILRCVPISNHLYFYWYRQILGQKVEFLVSFYNNEISEKSEIFDDQFSVERPDGSNFTLKIRSTKLEDSAMYFCASSGQGGVEQYFGPGTRLTVT.

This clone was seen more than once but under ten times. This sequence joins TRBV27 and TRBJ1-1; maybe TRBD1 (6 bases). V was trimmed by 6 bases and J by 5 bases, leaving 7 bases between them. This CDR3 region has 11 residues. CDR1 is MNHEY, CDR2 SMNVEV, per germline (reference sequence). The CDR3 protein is CASSQGTEAFF. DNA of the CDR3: TGTGCCAGCAGCCAGGGGACTGAAGCTTTCTTT.

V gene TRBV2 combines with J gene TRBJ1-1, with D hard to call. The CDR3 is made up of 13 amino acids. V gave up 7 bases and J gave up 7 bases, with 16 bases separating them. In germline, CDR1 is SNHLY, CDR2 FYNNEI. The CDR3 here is CASTRRSTVEAFF. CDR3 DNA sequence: TGTGCCAGCACCCGAAGATCGACGGTTGAAGCTTTCTTT.

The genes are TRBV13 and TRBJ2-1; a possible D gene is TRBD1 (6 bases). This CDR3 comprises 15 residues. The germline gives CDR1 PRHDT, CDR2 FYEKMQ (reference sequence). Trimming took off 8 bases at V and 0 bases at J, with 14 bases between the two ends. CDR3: CASAIGQSSYNEQFF. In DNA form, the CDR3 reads TGTGCCAGCGCCATCGGACAGAGCTCCTACAATGAGCAGTTCTTC.

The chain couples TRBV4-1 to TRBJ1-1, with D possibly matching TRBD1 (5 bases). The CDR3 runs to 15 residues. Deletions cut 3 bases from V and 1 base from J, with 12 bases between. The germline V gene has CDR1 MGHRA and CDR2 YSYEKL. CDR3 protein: CASSHPGFTNTEAFF. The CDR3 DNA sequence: TGCGCCAGCAGCCACCCAGGGTTCACGAACACTGAAGCTTTCTTT.

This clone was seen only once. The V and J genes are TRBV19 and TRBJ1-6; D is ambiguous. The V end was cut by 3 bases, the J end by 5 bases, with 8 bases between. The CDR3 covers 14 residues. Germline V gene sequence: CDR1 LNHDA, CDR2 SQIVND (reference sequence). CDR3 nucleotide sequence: TGTGCCAGTAGTATGGACCAAAATAATTCACCCCTCCACTTT. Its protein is CASSMDQNNSPLHF.

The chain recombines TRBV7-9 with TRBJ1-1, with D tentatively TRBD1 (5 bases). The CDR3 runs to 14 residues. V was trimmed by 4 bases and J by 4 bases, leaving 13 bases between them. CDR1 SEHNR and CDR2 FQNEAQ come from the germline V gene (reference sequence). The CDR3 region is CASSSRAQGTEAFF. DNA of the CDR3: TGTGCCAGCAGCTCGAGGGCCCAGGGCACTGAAGCTTTCTTT. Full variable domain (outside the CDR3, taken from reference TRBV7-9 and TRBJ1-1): DTGVSQNPRHKITKRGQNVTFRCDPISEHNRLYWYRQTLGQGPEFLTYFQNEAQLEKSRLLSDRFSAERPKGSFSTLEIQRTEQGDSAMYLCASSSRAQGTEAFFGQGTRLTVV.

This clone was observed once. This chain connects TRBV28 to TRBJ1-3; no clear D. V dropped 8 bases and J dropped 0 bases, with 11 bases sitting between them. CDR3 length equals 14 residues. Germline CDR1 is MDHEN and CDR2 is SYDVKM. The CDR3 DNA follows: TGTGCCAGCGGCTCTAATGGCTCTGGAAACACCATATATTTT. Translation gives CASGSNGSGNTIYF.

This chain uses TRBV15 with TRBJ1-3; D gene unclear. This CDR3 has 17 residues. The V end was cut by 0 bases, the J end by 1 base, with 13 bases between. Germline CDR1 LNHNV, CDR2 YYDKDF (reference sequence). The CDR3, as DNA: TGTGCCACCAGCAGAGATGATGTCGGCACTTCTGGAAACACCATATATTTT. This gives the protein CATSRDDVGTSGNTIYF.

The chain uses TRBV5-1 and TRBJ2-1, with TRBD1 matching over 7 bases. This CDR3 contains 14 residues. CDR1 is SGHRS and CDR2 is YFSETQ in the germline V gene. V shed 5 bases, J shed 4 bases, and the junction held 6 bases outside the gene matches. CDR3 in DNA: TGCGCCAGCAGTTACAGGGGCCCGTACAATGAGCAGTTCTTC. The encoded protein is CASSYRGPYNEQFF.

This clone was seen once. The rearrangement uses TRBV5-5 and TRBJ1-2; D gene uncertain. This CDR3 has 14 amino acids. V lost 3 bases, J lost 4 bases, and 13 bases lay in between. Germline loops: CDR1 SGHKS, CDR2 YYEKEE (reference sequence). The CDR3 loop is CASSWGRAVYGYTF. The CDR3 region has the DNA TGTGCCAGCAGCTGGGGAAGGGCGGTCTATGGCTACACCTTC.

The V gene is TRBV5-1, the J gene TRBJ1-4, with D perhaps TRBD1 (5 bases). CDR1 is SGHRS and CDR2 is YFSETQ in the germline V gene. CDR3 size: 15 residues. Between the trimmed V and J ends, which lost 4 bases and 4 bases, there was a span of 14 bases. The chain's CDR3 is CASSPMRQFNEKLFF. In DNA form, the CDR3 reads TGCGCCAGCAGCCCTATGAGACAGTTTAATGAAAAACTGTTTTTT.

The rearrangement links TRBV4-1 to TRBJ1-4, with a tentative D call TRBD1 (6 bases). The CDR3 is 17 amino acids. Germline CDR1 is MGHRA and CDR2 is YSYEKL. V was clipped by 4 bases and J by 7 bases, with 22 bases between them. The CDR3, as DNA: TGCGCCAGCAGCCCCTTCGGACAGTTCTCTGGTGGTGAAAAACTGTTTTTT. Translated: CASSPFGQFSGGEKLFF.

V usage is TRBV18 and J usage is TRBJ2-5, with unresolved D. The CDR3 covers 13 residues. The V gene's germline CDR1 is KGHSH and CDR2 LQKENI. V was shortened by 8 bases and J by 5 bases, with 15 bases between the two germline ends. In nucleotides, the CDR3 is TGTGCCAGCACCGCGGTCACTATGGAGACCCAGTACTTC. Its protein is CASTAVTMETQYF. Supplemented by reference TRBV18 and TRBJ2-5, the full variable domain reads NAGVMQNPRHLVRRRGQEARLRCSPMKGHSHVYWYRQLPEEGLKFMVYLQKENIIDESGMPKERFSAEFPKEGPSILRIQQVVRGDSAAYFCASTAVTMETQYFGPGTRLLVL.

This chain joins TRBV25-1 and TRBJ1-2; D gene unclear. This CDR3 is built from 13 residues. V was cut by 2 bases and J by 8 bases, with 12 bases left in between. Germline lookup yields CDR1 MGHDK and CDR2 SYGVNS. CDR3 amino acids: CASSETRRFGYTF. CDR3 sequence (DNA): TGTGCCAGCAGTGAAACAAGGCGATTCGGCTACACCTTC.

Here the CDR3 DNA reads TGTGCCTGGAGTGTACCGCGACAGGGGAACTATGGCTACACCTTC. It is translated as CAWSVPRQGNYGYTF. The rearrangement joins TRBV30 to TRBJ1-2; 8 bases fit TRBD1. This CDR3 contains 15 residues. Per the germline V gene, CDR1 is GTSNPN and CDR2 is SVGIG (reference sequence). V shed 0 bases and J 2 bases; nucleotides not matched to a gene: 5.

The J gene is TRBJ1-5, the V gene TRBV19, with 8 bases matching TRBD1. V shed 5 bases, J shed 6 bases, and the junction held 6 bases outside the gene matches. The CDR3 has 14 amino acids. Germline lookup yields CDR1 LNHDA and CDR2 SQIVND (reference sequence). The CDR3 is CASSGRGLGQPQHF. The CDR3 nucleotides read TGTGCCAGTAGTGGCAGGGGGCTCGGTCAGCCCCAGCATTTT.

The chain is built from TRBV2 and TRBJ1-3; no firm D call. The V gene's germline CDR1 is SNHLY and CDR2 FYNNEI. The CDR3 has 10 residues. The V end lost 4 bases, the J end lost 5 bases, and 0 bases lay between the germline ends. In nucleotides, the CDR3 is TGTGCCAGCAGTGGAAACACCATATATTTT. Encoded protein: CASSGNTIYF.

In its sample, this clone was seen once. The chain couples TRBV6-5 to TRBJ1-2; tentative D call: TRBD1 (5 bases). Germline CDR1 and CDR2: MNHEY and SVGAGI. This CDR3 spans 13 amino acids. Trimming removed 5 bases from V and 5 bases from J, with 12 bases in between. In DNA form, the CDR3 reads TGTGCCAGCAGTCCACCAGGGACTTATGGCTACACCTTC. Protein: CASSPPGTYGYTF.

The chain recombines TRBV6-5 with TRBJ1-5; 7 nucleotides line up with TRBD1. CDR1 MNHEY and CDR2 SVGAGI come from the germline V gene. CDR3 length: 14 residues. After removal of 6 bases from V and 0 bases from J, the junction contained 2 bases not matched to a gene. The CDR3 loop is CASRQGYSNQPQHF. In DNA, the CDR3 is TGTGCCAGCAGACAGGGGTATAGCAATCAGCCCCAGCATTTT.

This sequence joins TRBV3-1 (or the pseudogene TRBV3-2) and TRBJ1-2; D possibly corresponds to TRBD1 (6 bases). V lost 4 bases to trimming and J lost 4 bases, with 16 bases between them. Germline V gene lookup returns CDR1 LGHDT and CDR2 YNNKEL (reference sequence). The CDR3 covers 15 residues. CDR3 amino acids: CASSLSGTPLYGYTF. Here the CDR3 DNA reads TGTGCCAGCAGCCTCTCCGGGACACCCCTCTATGGCTACACCTTC.

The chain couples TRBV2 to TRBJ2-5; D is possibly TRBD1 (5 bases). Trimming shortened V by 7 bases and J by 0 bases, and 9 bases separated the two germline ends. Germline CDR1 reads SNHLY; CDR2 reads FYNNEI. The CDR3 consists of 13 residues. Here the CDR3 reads CASTRTYQETQYF. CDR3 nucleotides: TGTGCCAGCACAAGGACATACCAAGAGACCCAGTACTTC.

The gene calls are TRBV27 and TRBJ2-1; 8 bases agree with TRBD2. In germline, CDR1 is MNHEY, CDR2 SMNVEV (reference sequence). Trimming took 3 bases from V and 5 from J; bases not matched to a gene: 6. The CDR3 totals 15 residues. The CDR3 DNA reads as TGTGCCAGCAGTTTCGGGGGGGCCCTGAACAATGAGCAGTTCTTC. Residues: CASSFGGALNNEQFF.

The CDR3 reads CASSQDGGSDIQYF. The CDR3 DNA is TGCGCCAGCAGCCAAGATGGGGGGTCGGACATTCAGTACTTC. V is TRBV4-1 and J is TRBJ2-4, with D perhaps matching TRBD2 (6 bases). The CDR3 is made up of 14 amino acids. V was trimmed by 0 bases and J by 8 bases, leaving 11 bases between them. CDR1 is MGHRA and CDR2 is YSYEKL in the germline V gene.

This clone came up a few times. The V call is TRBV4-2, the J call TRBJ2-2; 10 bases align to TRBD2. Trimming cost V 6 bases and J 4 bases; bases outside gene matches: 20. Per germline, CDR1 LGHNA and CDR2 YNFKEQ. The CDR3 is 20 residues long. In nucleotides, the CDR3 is TGTGCCAGCAGTCAGGCCGGGAGCGGGGGGGCCTTTTTGGGCACCGGGGAGCTGTTTTTT. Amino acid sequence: CASSQAGSGGAFLGTGELFF.